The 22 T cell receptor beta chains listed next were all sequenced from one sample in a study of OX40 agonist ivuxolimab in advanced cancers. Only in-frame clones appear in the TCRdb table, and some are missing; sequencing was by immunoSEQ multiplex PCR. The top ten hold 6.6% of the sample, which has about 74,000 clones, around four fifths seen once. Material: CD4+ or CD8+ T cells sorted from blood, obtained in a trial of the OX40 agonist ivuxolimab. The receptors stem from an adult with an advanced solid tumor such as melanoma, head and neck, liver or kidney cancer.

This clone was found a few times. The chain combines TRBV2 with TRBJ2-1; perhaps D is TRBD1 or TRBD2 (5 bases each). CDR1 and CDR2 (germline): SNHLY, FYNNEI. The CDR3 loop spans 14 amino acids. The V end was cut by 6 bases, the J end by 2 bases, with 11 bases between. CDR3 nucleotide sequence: TGTGCCAGCAGGGGGACGGAGGCCTACAATGAGCAGTTCTTC. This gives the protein CASRGTEAYNEQFF.

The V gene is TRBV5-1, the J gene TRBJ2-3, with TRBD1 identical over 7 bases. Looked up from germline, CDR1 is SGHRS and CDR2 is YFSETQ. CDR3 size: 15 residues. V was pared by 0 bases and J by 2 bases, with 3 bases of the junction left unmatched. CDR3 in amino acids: CASSLGGQLTDTQYF. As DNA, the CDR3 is TGCGCCAGCAGCTTGGGGGGACAGCTCACAGATACGCAGTATTTT.

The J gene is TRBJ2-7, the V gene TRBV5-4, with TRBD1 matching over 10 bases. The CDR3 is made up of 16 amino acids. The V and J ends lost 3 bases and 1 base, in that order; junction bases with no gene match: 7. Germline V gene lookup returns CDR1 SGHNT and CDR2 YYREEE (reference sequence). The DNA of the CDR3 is TGTGCCAGCAGCTCTGCCGACAGGGGGCCATCCTACGAGCAGTACTTC. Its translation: CASSSADRGPSYEQYF.

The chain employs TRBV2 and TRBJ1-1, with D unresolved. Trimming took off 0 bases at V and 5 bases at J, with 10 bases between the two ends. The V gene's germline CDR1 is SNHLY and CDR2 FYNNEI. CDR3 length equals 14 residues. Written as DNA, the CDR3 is TGTGCCAGCAGTGAAGCTAGCACGCGAACTGAAGCTTTCTTT. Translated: CASSEASTRTEAFF.

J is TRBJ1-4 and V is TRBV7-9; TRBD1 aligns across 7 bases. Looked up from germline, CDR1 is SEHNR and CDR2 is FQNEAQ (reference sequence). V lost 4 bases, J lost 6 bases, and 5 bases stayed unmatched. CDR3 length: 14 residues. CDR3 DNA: TGTGCCAGCAGCTCGACAGGGTGGTATGAAAAACTGTTTTTT. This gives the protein CASSSTGWYEKLFF.

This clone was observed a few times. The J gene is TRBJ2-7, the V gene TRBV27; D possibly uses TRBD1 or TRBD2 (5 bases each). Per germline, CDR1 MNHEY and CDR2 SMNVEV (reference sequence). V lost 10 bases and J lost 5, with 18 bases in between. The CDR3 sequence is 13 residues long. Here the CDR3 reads CATQRGLANEQYF. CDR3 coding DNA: TGTGCCACCCAGAGGGGTCTCGCCAACGAGCAGTACTTC.

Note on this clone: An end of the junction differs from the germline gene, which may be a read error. CDR3 region: CASSQDTGRGQETQYF. In DNA form, the CDR3 reads TGCGCCAGCAGCCAAGATACGGGCAGGGGCCAAGAGACCCAGTACTTC. The genes are TRBV5-5 and TRBJ2-5; tentatively, D is TRBD1 (6 bases). The CDR3 is 16 amino acids. The germline V gene has CDR1 SGHKS and CDR2 YYEKEE (reference sequence).

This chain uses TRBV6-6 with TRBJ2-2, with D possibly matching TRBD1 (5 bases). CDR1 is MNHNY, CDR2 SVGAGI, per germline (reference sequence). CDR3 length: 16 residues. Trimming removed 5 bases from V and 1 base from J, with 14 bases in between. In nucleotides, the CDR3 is TGTGCCAGCAGTCCCCTAGGGGCCTTGAACACCGGGGAGCTGTTTTTT. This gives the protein CASSPLGALNTGELFF.

This chain's CDR3 is CAADWGQGGNQPQHF. CDR3 DNA sequence: TGTGCCGCCGACTGGGGACAGGGAGGGAATCAGCCCCAGCATTTT. The chain is built from TRBV28 and TRBJ1-5; TRBD1 aligns across 9 bases. CDR1 MDHEN and CDR2 SYDVKM come from the germline V gene. This CDR3 region has 15 residues. With V trimmed by 11 bases and J by 4 bases, 12 bases remained unmatched.

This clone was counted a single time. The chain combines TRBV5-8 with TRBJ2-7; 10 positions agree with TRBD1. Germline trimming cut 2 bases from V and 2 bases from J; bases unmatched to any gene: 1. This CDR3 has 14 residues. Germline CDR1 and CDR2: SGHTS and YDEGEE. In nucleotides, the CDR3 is TGTGCCAGCAGCTTCGGGACAGGGGCCTACGAGCAGTACTTC. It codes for CASSFGTGAYEQYF.

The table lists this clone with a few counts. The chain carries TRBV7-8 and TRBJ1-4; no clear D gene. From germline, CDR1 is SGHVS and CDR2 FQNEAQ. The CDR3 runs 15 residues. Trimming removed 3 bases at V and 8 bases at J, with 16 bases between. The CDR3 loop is CASSFALAGGEKLFF. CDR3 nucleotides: TGTGCCAGCAGCTTCGCTCTGGCGGGAGGAGAAAAACTGTTTTTT.

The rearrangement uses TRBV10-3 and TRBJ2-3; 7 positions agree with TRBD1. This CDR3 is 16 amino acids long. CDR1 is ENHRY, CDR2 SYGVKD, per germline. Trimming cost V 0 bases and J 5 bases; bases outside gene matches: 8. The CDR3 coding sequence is TGTGCCATCAGTGAGTCTGGAGACAGGGAAGGAGATACGCAGTATTTT. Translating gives CAISESGDREGDTQYF.

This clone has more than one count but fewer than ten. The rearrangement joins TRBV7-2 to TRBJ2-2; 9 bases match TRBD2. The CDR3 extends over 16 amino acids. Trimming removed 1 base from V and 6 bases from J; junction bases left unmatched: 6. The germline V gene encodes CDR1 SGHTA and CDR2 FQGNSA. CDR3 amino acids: CASSLVGGRAAGELFF. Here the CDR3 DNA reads TGTGCCAGCAGCTTAGTTGGCGGGAGGGCCGCCGGGGAGCTGTTTTTT. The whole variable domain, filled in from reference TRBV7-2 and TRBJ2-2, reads GAGVSQSPSNKVTEKGKDVELRCDPISGHTALYWYRQSLGQGLEFLIYFQGNSAPDKSGLPSDRFSAERTGGSVSTLTIQRTQQEDSAVYLCASSLVGGRAAGELFFGEGSRLTVL.

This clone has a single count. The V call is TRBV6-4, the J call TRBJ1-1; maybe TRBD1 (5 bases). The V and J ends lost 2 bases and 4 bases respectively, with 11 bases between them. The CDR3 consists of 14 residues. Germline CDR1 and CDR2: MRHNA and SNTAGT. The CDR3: CASSDSSGSTEAFF. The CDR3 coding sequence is TGTGCCAGCAGTGACAGTTCAGGGAGCACTGAAGCTTTCTTT.

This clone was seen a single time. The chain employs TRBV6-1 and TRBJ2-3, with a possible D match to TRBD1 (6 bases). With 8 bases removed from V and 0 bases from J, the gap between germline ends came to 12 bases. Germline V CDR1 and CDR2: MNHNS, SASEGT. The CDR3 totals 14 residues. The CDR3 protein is CASSSGVSTDTQYF. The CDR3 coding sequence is TGTGCCAGCTCCTCAGGGGTGAGCACAGATACGCAGTATTTT.

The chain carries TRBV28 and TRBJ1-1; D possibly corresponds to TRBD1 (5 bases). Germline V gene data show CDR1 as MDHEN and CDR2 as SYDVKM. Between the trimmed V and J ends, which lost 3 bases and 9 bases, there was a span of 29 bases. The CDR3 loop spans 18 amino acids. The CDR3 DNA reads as TGTGCCAGCAGTTTCACAGTCGGCAGGGAAAGTAAGGGTACCAAAGCTTTCTTT. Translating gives CASSFTVGRESKGTKAFF. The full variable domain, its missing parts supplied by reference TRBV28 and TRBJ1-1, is DVKVTQSSRYLVKRTGEKVFLECVQDMDHENMFWYRQDPGLGLRLIYFSYDVKMKEKGDIPEGYSVSREKKERFSLILESASTNQTSMYLCASSFTVGRESKGTKAFFGQGTRLTVV.

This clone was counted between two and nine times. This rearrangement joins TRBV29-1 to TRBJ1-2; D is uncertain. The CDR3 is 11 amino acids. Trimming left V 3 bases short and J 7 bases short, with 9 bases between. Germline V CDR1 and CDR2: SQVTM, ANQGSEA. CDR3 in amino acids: CSVDIVSGYTF. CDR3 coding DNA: TGCAGCGTTGACATAGTTTCTGGCTACACCTTC.

CDR3 sequence (DNA): TGTGCCAGCAGTGGACAAGGGGGGAGCACAGATACGCAGTATTTT. As protein: CASSGQGGSTDTQYF. The rearrangement links TRBV6-4 to TRBJ2-3, with D perhaps being TRBD1 or TRBD2 (6 bases each). Trimming stripped 4 bases from V and 0 bases from J, with 11 bases between. Germline V gene lookup returns CDR1 MRHNA and CDR2 SNTAGT. This CDR3 is built from 15 residues.

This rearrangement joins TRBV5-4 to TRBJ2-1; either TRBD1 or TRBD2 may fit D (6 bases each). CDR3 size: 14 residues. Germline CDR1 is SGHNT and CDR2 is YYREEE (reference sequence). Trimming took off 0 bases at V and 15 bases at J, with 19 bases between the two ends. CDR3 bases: TGTGCCAGCAGCTTGGATCGGGGGCAATCGGGGCGGTTCTTC. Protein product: CASSLDRGQSGRFF.

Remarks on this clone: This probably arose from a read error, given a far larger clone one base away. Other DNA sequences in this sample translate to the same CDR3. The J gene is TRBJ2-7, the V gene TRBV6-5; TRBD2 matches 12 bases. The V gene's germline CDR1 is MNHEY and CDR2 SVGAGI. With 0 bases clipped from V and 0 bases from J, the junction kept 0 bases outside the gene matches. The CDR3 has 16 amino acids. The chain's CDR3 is CASSYSTSGSSYEQYF. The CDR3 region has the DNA TGTGCCAGCAGTTACTCGACTAGCGGGAGCTCCTACGAGCAGTACTTC.

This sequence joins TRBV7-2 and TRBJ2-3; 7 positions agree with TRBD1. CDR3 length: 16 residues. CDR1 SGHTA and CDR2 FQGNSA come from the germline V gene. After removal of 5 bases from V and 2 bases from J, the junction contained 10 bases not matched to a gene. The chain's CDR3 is CASSQRTGTATDTQYF. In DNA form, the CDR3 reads TGTGCCAGCAGCCAGCGGACAGGAACGGCCACAGATACGCAGTATTTT.

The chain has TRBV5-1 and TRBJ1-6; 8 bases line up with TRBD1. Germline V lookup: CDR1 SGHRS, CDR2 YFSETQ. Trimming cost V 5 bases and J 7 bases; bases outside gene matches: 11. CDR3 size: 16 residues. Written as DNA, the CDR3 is TGCGCCAGCAGATACGGTGGGCAGGGGGCCAATTCACCCCTCCACTTT. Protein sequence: CASRYGGQGANSPLHF.